The 11 T cell receptor beta chains reported below all come from one sample, sequenced in a study of shared clonotypes between healthy human individuals. Libraries were prepared by immunoSEQ multiplex PCR; TCRdb keeps only in-frame clonotypes and omits some of them. The sample includes roughly 2,000,000 clones, just under 95% seen only once; the top ten take approximately 1%. Selected positively for CCR7 and CD45RO-negative, naive CD8 cells excluded terminally differentiated effector memory CD45RA+ cells. The sample taken for sequencing was naive CD8+ T cells sorted from blood. The source of these receptors is a man between 18 and 29 years old in good health.

This chain joins TRBV2 and TRBJ2-7; 12 nucleotides line up with TRBD2. The CDR3 extends over 16 amino acids. Germline-derived CDR1 and CDR2 are SNHLY and FYNNEI. Trimming cost V 3 bases and J 4 bases; bases outside gene matches: 7. Here the CDR3 reads CASSDPRTSGKYEQYF. DNA of the CDR3: TGTGCCAGCAGTGACCCGCGGACTAGCGGGAAGTACGAGCAGTACTTC.

The CDR3 DNA reads as TGTGCCAGCAGGGAGGGGTATATTGGAGATACGCAGTATTTT. This encodes CASREGYIGDTQYF. The chain combines TRBV2 with TRBJ2-3, with D possibly matching TRBD2 (6 bases). The ends were cut back, 6 bases at V and 5 bases at J, with 15 bases in the middle. The V gene's germline CDR1 is SNHLY and CDR2 FYNNEI. The length of the CDR3 is 14 residues. The full variable domain, with the rest looked up from reference TRBV2 and TRBJ2-3, is EPEVTQTPSHQVTQMGQEVILRCVPISNHLYFYWYRQILGQKVEFLVSFYNNEISEKSEIFDDQFSVERPDGSNFTLKIRSTKLEDSAMYFCASREGYIGDTQYFGPGTRLTVL.

This clone was picked up one time. The chain has TRBV27 and TRBJ2-1; TRBD1 aligns across 7 bases. V lost 2 bases, J lost 4 bases, and 5 bases stayed unmatched. This CDR3 is 15 amino acids long. Germline V CDR1 and CDR2: MNHEY, SMNVEV (reference sequence). In DNA, the CDR3 is TGTGCCAGCAGTTTAGACGGGACAGTTTACAATGAGCAGTTCTTC. Its translation: CASSLDGTVYNEQFF.

Regarding this clone: Other nucleotide sequences from this sample produce the same CDR3. V and J are TRBV6-6 and TRBJ2-7, with no clear D. V lost 3 bases and J 1 base, leaving 7 bases between the germline ends. The CDR3 covers 13 residues. The germline V gene encodes CDR1 MNHNY and CDR2 SVGAGI (reference sequence). CDR3 sequence: CASSYSQSYEQYF. CDR3 DNA: TGTGCCAGCAGTTATTCCCAGTCCTACGAGCAGTACTTC.

The chain combines TRBV9 with TRBJ1-2; D ambiguous. V lost 0 bases and J lost 1, with 16 bases in between. The CDR3 loop spans 17 amino acids. Looked up from germline, CDR1 is SGDLS and CDR2 is YYNGEE. CDR3 coding DNA: TGTGCCAGCAGCGTAGGAGCAGGAACTGAGAGTAACTATGGCTACACCTTC. It specifies CASSVGAGTESNYGYTF.

Of note for this clone: This same CDR3 is encoded by further DNA sequences in the sample. The CDR3 coding sequence is TGTGCCTGGACCCTAGGGGGTAGCTCCTACAATGAGCAGTTCTTC. Translated, it gives CAWTLGGSSYNEQFF. The chain has TRBV30 and TRBJ2-1; D is perhaps TRBD1 (6 bases). The CDR3 is 15 residues long. CDR1 GTSNPN and CDR2 SVGIG come from the germline V gene (reference sequence). The V end lost 4 bases, the J end lost 0 bases, and 13 bases lay between the germline ends. The complete variable domain, with remaining parts taken from reference TRBV30 and TRBJ2-1, reads SQTIHQWPATLVQPVGSPLSLECTVEGTSNPNLYWYRQAAGRGLQLLFYSVGIGQISSEVPQNLSASRPQDRQFILSSKKLLLSDSGFYLCAWTLGGSSYNEQFFGPGTRLTVL.

The V call is TRBV10-1, the J call TRBJ1-5, with unresolved D. The V end was cut by 6 bases, the J end by 9 bases, with 18 bases between. Germline assignment: CDR1 WNHNN and CDR2 SYGVQD (reference sequence). The CDR3 is 14 amino acids. The CDR3 protein is CASRQKKGGWPQHF. The CDR3 DNA follows: TGCGCCAGCAGACAGAAAAAGGGTGGATGGCCCCAGCATTTT.

In this sample, this clone turned up once. The chain employs TRBV28 and TRBJ2-5, with D possibly being TRBD1 (6 bases). Looked up from germline, CDR1 is MDHEN and CDR2 is SYDVKM. Trimming shortened V by 6 bases and J by 2 bases, and 10 bases separated the two germline ends. This CDR3 is built from 13 residues. Written as DNA, the CDR3 is TGTGCCAGCAGGTGGACAGCACAAGAGACCCAGTACTTC. The encoded protein is CASRWTAQETQYF.

The rearrangement joins TRBV11-2 to TRBJ2-7; TRBD2 might be the D (6 bases). Germline assignment: CDR1 SGHAT and CDR2 FQNNGV. V lost 5 bases to trimming and J lost 4 bases, with 18 bases between them. The CDR3 has 15 amino acids. CDR3: CASSVTGGTRYEQYF. As DNA, the CDR3 is TGTGCCAGCAGCGTAACTGGAGGGACGCGGTACGAGCAGTACTTC.

About this clone itself: Other DNA sequences from this sample encode an identical CDR3 as well. V and J are TRBV4-1 and TRBJ2-5; tentatively, D is TRBD1 (6 bases). This CDR3 has 14 residues. CDR1 is MGHRA and CDR2 is YSYEKL in the germline V gene. Trimming shortened V by 0 bases and J by 5 bases, and 10 bases separated the two germline ends. The CDR3 DNA sequence: TGCGCCAGCAGCCAAGAATCAGGGGTGGAGACCCAGTACTTC. Translation: CASSQESGVETQYF.

The J gene is TRBJ2-1, the V gene TRBV5-4; the D gene is possibly TRBD1 (6 bases). The CDR3 totals 15 residues. The V end was cut by 4 bases, the J end by 8 bases, with 19 bases between. The germline V gene encodes CDR1 SGHNT and CDR2 YYREEE (reference sequence). The CDR3 region has the DNA TGTGCCAGCAGCCCTGGGGGCCGACGGGGTGATGAGCAGTTCTTC. This gives the protein CASSPGGRRGDEQFF.